Listed here is a single T cell receptor (beta chain). Antigen: not known. The sample is drawn from a study of a mutant IDH1 vaccine in newly diagnosed glioma. On the study more broadly: Vaccination followed radiotherapy alone by 4-6 weeks, or accompanied temozolomide cycles. Treated patients, averaging around 40 years, were 62.5% male and roughly 40% female.

The CDR3 has 13 amino acids. Germline V gene lookup returns CDR1 SGHAT and CDR2 FQNNGV. With 3 bases removed from V and 5 bases from J, the gap between germline ends came to 11 bases. The method was immunoSEQ multiplex PCR; TCRdb's version includes in-frame clones alone and lacks a portion of them. The sample has approximately 41,000 clones; around 90% are singletons. Time point reported: week 23, last vaccination. The investigators gave 300 ug of mutant IDH1 20-mer peptide in each vaccine dose, together with topical imiquimod. Donors had new WHO grade 3 or 4 IDH1-mutant, ATRX-lost astrocytomas. Study-level results: Any relationship between pseudoprogression and changes in top peripheral T cell clonotypes seemed absent.

This chain uses TRBV11-2 with TRBJ2-7; no clear D. The sample consisted of PBMCs, taken from a glioma patient whose treatment included an IDH1 peptide vaccine. This sequence originates from a man aged 45-65 years with glioma. This CDR3 is CASSLSVGDEQYF. The DNA of the CDR3 is TGTGCCAGCAGCTTGAGTGTTGGAGACGAGCAGTACTTC.